One sample yielded the 2 T cell receptor beta chains listed below, sequenced in a study of blood T cell repertoires in COVID-19. Profiled with immunoSEQ multiplex PCR; TCRdb holds only in-frame clones, not every one. The table has 130,000 to 150,000 clones, about 87% seen once. Material: peripheral blood. Every receptor here comes from an elderly man with acute or convalescent COVID-19.

The chain links TRBV5-1 to TRBJ2-3; a possible D gene is TRBD1 (7 bases). Trimming pared 6 bases from V and 2 bases from J, leaving 16 bases between. Germline V CDR1 and CDR2: SGHRS, YFSETQ. This CDR3 comprises 15 residues. CDR3 region: CASTHQGGLTDTQYF. The CDR3 DNA reads as TGCGCCAGCACTCACCAGGGGGGACTCACAGATACGCAGTATTTT.

The rearrangement joins TRBV6-5 to TRBJ2-7; TRBD1 matches at 9 bases. The J segment lost 5 bases and the V segment lost 5 bases, leaving 7 bases of the junction unmatched. The CDR3 length is 14 residues. Germline assignment: CDR1 MNHEY and CDR2 SVGAGI. Written as DNA, the CDR3 is TGTGCCAGCAGTCCGAACAGGGGGCGGGACGAGCAGTACTTC. This gives the protein CASSPNRGRDEQYF.